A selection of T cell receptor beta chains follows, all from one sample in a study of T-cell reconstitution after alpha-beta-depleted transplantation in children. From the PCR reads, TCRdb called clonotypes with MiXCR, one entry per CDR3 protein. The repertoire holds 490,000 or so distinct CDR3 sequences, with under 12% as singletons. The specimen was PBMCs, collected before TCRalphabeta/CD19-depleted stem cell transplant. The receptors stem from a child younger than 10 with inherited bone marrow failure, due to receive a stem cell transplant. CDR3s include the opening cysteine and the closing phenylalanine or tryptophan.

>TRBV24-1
CATSDSPFRQGRIANEQFF
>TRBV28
CASIFPRGRQETQYF
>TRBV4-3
CASSQQTSGRDNEQFF
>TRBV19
CASSPQTGLATEAFF
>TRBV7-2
CASSATGAGYGYTF
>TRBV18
CASSQTATGNYGYTF
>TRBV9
CASSVSSDSASDEQFF
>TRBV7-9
CASSPPNLVHYGYTF
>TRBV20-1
CSARGVRGLIDTQYF
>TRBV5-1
CASSLIEAGGYEQYF
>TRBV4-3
CASSQEKPGLEYNEQFF
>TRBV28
CAGARSSYNEQFF
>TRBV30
CAWSAGTGSYEQYF
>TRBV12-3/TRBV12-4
CASSQTGTTDTQYF
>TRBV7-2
CASSSSPGGTYEQYF
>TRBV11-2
CASSLDLAGGPNEQFF
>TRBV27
CASSSQGAYEQYF
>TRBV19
CASSDETGVSNEQFF
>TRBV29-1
CSVTLAPSENEQFF
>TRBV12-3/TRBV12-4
CASSPGFWLADDTGELFF
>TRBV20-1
CSARAVGRDTGELFF
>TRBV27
CASSLLGGPEAFF
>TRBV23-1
CASSPRPQNLQETQYF
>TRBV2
CASRPGQINEKLFF
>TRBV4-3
CASTRGRGPTYEQYF
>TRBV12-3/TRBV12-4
CASRGQETQYF
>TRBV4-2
CASSQEFDEQFF
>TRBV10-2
CASSEALRLQGLGYTF
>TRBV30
CAWSGLAGDAGELFF
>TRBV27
CASSLGGPLTYEQYF
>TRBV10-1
CASSRTGGPSDTQYF
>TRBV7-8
CASSLPRDSSYNEQFF
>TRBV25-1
CASRGKGQDTGELFF
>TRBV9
CASSVGLASYEQYF
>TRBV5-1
CASNGQGDTEAFF
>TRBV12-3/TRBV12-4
CASSLGTSGSAQPFF
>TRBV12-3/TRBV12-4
CASSPGQIMNTEAFF
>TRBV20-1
CSARRRAPFSNQPQHF
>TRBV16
CASSQSWDSRTDTQYF
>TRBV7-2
CASSLVASGRQETQYF
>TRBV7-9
CASSLGRVNWETQYF
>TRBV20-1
CSAIGQRQETQYF
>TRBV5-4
CASSLMHTGELFF
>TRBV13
CASSLGHSSSYEQYF
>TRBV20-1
CSPRDSDSMNTEAFF
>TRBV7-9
CAPGVTSGSGHEQFF
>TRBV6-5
CASSYSYLAYEQYF
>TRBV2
CASSEYPWQLTLSYNEQFF
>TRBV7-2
CASSLVGQGNEQFF
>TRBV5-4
CASSSPLAGGVNEQFF
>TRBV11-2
CASSPGRASNTGELFF
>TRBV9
CASSVSRERSYNSPLHF
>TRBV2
CASSQDDIEQYF
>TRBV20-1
CSARVGGGEKLFF